The source of this TCR beta chain is a study of blood T cell repertoires in COVID-19. Study overall: PBMCs, B-cell-depleted T cells, or T cells provided the cDNA or gDNA that made up the material.

CDR1 and CDR2 (germline): SNHLY, FYNNEI. This CDR3 is 15 amino acids long. V was shortened by 2 bases and J by 6 bases, with 13 bases between the two germline ends. As originally analysed: Amplification of reference gene primers provided the estimated nucleated cell counts. The assay was immunoSEQ multiplex PCR, and TCRdb's table has in-frame clones only and misses some. That table is the source of V, J and clone size, and D and trimming were worked out from the DNA. The sample contains some 220,000 clones, approximately 81% of which appear only once. Sequenced material: peripheral blood. This clonotype was obtained from a woman of 80 years or more with active or convalescent COVID-19. J is TRBJ1-4 and V is TRBV2; a weak D match, TRBD1 (5 bases). CDR3 nucleotides: TGTGCCAGCAGTGAACAGGGAGGGAAGGATGAAAAACTGTTTTTT. Its protein product is CASSEQGGKDEKLFF.